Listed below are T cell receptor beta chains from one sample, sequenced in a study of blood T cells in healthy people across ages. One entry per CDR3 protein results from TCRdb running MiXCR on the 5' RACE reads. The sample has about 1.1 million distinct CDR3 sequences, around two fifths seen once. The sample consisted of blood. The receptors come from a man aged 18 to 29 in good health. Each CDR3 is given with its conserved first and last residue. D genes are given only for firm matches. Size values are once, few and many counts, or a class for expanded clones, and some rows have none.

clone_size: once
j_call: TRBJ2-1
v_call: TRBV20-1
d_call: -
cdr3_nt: TGCAGTGCGCCTCCAGTTGGCCCCTACAATGAGCAGTTCTTC
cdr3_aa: CSAPPVGPYNEQFF

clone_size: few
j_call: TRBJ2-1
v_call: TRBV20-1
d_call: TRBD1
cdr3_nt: TGCAGTTACAGGCTCGAGGGGCAGGGGGCTAAGAATGAGCAGTTCTTC
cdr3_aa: CSYRLEGQGAKNEQFF

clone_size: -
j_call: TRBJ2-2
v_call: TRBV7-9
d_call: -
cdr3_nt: TGTGCGATACACTCAAGAACCGTAGCGAACACCGGGGAGCTGTTTTTT
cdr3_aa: CAIHSRTVANTGELFF

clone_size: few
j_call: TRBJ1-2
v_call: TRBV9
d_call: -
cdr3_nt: TGTGCCAGCAGCGTAGAGGGTAGCGGTGGCTACACCTTC
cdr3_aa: CASSVEGSGGYTF

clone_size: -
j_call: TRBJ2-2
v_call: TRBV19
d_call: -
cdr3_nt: TGTGCCAGTAGTTTCCCTGGAGTTAACACCGGGGAGCTGTTTTTT
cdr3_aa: CASSFPGVNTGELFF

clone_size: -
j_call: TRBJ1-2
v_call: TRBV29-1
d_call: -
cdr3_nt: TGCAGCGTCACCTTCAACTATGGCTACACCTTC
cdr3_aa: CSVTFNYGYTF

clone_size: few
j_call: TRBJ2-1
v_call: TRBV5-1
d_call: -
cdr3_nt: TGCGCCAGCAGCTTCGAGGGGTTAATCTACAATGAGCAGTTCTTC
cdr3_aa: CASSFEGLIYNEQFF

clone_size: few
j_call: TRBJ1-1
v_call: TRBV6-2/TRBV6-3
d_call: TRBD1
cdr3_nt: TGTGCCAGCAGTTACGCAGGGGGCAAGACTGAAGCTTTCTTT
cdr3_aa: CASSYAGGKTEAFF

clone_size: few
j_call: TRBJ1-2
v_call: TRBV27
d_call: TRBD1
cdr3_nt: TGTGCCAGCAGTTCCCAACAGGGGTGGGTTGGCTACACCTTC
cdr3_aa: CASSSQQGWVGYTF

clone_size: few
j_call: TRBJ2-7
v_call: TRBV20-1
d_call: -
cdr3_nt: TGCAGTGCGGAAGGGGCAGGGACCTCCTACGAGCAGTACTTC
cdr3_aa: CSAEGAGTSYEQYF